This T cell receptor (beta chain) is drawn from a study of blood T cell repertoires in COVID-19. Whole-study context: Italy, Spain and the United States were the sources of the convalescent and acute COVID-19 samples. T cells, B-cell-depleted T cells, or PBMCs provided the cDNA or gDNA that served as material.

There are a few counts of this clone. Methods used by the authors: Quantification of nucleated cells was approximated via reference gene primer amplification. Repertoires were generated with immunoSEQ multiplex PCR, while TCRdb's copy carries only in-frame clones and drops some. The DNA gave D and trimming, while V, J and clone size come from that table. This sample has tens of thousands of clones, with approximately 86% found just once. With V trimmed by 6 bases and J by 6 bases, 5 bases remained unmatched. Germline V gene data show CDR1 as SGHAT and CDR2 as FQNNGV. This CDR3 has 13 residues. The material sequenced was peripheral blood. This sequence joins TRBV11-2 and TRBJ2-7, with TRBD2 matching 10 bases. This TCR was recovered from a man between 40 and 49 years old with acute or convalescent COVID-19. CDR3: CASSYSGRGEQYF. CDR3 bases: TGTGCCAGCAGTTACAGCGGGAGGGGCGAGCAGTACTTC.